This T cell receptor beta chain was captured in a study of blood T cells in healthy people across ages. Ranging in age from roughly 6 to 90, the donors were healthy Caucasian individuals from Russia. Broader study findings: Roughly linear declines in TCR beta diversity per million T cells occurred with age.

With a J-beta primer mix and a sample-barcoded 5' primer, a second PCR ran roughly 6 to 11 cycles. All samples yielded 3 million or more CDR3-containing paired-end reads. TCRdb analysed the 5' RACE reads with MiXCR anew, one entry per CDR3 protein. This sample has around 1,800,000 distinct CDR3 sequences, with around 42% found just once. Looked up from germline, CDR1 is SGHTA and CDR2 is FQGNSA. CDR3 size: 16 residues. V lost 2 bases and J lost 4; bases outside the gene matches: 4. Note on this clonotype: Its antigen remains unknown.

This clonotype was sampled from a human donor in good health. The sequenced sample was blood. This sequence joins TRBV7-2 and TRBJ1-6; 8 positions match TRBD1. CDR3: CASSLRGQAYNSPLHF. CDR3 sequence (DNA): TGTGCCAGCAGCTTACGGGGACAGGCTTATAATTCACCCCTCCACTTT.